This entry lists 22 T cell receptor beta chains sequenced from one sample in a study of T cell responses to AZD1222 COVID-19 vaccine. Only in-frame clones appear in the TCRdb table, and some are missing; sequencing was by immunoSEQ multiplex PCR. The sample has about 120,000 clones; around 90% are singletons. This specimen was peripheral blood, taken on day 0 of AZD1222 vaccination. The receptors derive from an adult in good health.

The chain is built from TRBV6-6 and TRBJ1-5; 7 nucleotides line up with TRBD1. Unmatched junction bases numbered 9, after V lost 0 bases and J lost 7 bases. The CDR3 covers 16 residues. Germline CDR1 and CDR2: MNHNY and SVGAGI (reference sequence). CDR3 protein: CASSYSTGPPGQPQHF. The DNA for the CDR3 is TGTGCCAGCAGTTACTCGACAGGGCCGCCGGGGCAGCCCCAGCATTTT.

The chain carries TRBV20-1 and TRBJ1-2; D not certain. With 3 bases removed from V and 7 bases from J, the gap between germline ends came to 9 bases. Germline assignment: CDR1 DFQATT and CDR2 SNEGSKA (reference sequence). CDR3 length equals 11 residues. The CDR3 reads CSASSGGGYTF. The CDR3 coding sequence is TGCAGTGCTAGCAGCGGAGGTGGCTACACCTTC.

The rearrangement uses TRBV4-2 and TRBJ2-2; TRBD1 might be the D (5 bases). Looked up from germline, CDR1 is LGHNA and CDR2 is YNFKEQ. CDR3 length equals 18 residues. Trimming removed 0 bases from V and 0 bases from J, with 14 bases in between. The CDR3 coding sequence is TGTGCCAGCAGCCAAGATCTGTTCCAGGGCTCGAACACCGGGGAGCTGTTTTTT. Translating it yields CASSQDLFQGSNTGELFF.

This clone was found a few times. This chain connects TRBV18 to TRBJ2-7, with D unresolved. The CDR3 totals 15 residues. Trimming took off 1 base at V and 4 bases at J, with 14 bases between the two ends. Germline V gene data show CDR1 as KGHSH and CDR2 as LQKENI. As DNA, the CDR3 is TGTGCCAGCTCACCACAGGGTTCGGTACTTTACGAGCAGTACTTC. Translated, it gives CASSPQGSVLYEQYF.

Note on this clone: Germline and junction disagree at one end, which may indicate a read error. This rearrangement joins TRBV19 to TRBJ2-6; D is unclear. This CDR3 spans 14 amino acids. The V gene's germline CDR1 is LNHDA and CDR2 SQIVND (reference sequence). DNA for the CDR3: TGTGCCAGTAGTATAAGATCTGTGGCCAACGTCCTGACTTTC. Translated: CASSIRSVANVLTF.

This sequence joins TRBV27 and TRBJ1-4; the match to TRBD1 covers 7 bases. Per the germline V gene, CDR1 is MNHEY and CDR2 is SMNVEV (reference sequence). Trimming at V came to 5 bases and at J to 3 bases, leaving 6 bases not matched to a gene. The CDR3 loop spans 15 amino acids. CDR3 coding DNA: TGTGCCAGCAGTCAACAGGGGCCCCCTAATGAAAAACTGTTTTTT. It is translated as CASSQQGPPNEKLFF. The whole variable domain, remainder taken from reference TRBV27 and TRBJ1-4, is EAQVTQNPRYLITVTGKKLTVTCSQNMNHEYMSWYRQDPGLGLRQIYYSMNVEVTDKGDVPEGYKVSRKEKRNFPLILESPSPNQTSLYFCASSQQGPPNEKLFFGSGTQLSVL.

The chain recombines TRBV27 with TRBJ2-2, with TRBD2 identical over 8 bases. There are 15 residues in the CDR3. Germline-derived CDR1 and CDR2 are MNHEY and SMNVEV (reference sequence). Trimming took 8 bases from V and 4 from J; bases not matched to a gene: 9. The DNA of the CDR3 is TGTGCCAGCCACATAGTGGCGGGAGGCACCGGGGAGCTGTTTTTT. Encoded protein: CASHIVAGGTGELFF.

The chain has TRBV6-5 and TRBJ2-6; D gene uncertain. The germline gives CDR1 MNHEY, CDR2 SVGAGI. V shed 6 bases and J shed 1 base, with 10 bases lying between them. This CDR3 is 15 amino acids long. The CDR3 region is CASSPRRSGANVLTF. The CDR3 DNA reads TGTGCCAGCAGCCCCAGACGGTCTGGGGCCAACGTCCTGACTTTC.

V gene TRBV7-2 combines with J gene TRBJ2-7; 8 nucleotides line up with TRBD1. Germline V gives CDR1 SGHTA, CDR2 FQGNSA. This CDR3 contains 15 residues. With 6 bases clipped from V and 6 bases from J, the junction kept 13 bases outside the gene matches. This CDR3 reads CASSISRGLQVEQYF. The CDR3 DNA sequence: TGTGCCAGCAGTATTTCCAGGGGGCTCCAGGTCGAGCAGTACTTC.

The J gene is TRBJ1-1, the V gene TRBV5-4, with unresolved D. Germline CDR1 is SGHNT and CDR2 is YYREEE (reference sequence). V was cut by 6 bases and J by 2 bases, with 17 bases left in between. This CDR3 is built from 15 residues. CDR3: CASMLSGERNTEAFF. In nucleotides, the CDR3 is TGTGCCAGCATGCTCTCTGGCGAAAGAAACACTGAAGCTTTCTTT.

The V call is TRBV29-1, the J call TRBJ1-1; the D gene is possibly TRBD1 (5 bases). The CDR3 length is 12 residues. CDR1 is SQVTM, CDR2 ANQGSEA, per germline. V gave up 7 bases and J gave up 0 bases, with 9 bases separating them. The CDR3 nucleotides are TGCAGCGCCGTGACAGTGAACACTGAAGCTTTCTTT. It yields the protein CSAVTVNTEAFF. Full variable domain (rest looked up from reference TRBV29-1 and TRBJ1-1): SAVISQKPSRDICQRGTSLTIQCQVDSQVTMMFWYRQQPGQSLTLIATANQGSEATYESGFVIDKFPISRPNLTFSTLTVSNMSPEDSSIYLCSAVTVNTEAFFGQGTRLTVV.

The V call is TRBV12-3 or TRBV12-4, the J call TRBJ1-1, with D uncertain. Deletions cut 6 bases from V and 1 base from J, with 9 bases between. The CDR3 covers 13 residues. CDR3 sequence: CASSPQRNTEAFF. The CDR3 DNA is TGTGCCAGCAGCCCCCAGAGGAACACTGAAGCTTTCTTT.

The chain carries TRBV7-2 and TRBJ1-4; weak D call: TRBD1 (6 bases). Germline V gene data show CDR1 as SGHTA and CDR2 as FQGNSA. The V end was cut by 7 bases, the J end by 8 bases, with 20 bases between. This CDR3 is built from 15 residues. CDR3 nucleotides: TGTGCCAGCACCTTGACCGGGACATCTGGAGAAAAACTGTTTTTT. Protein sequence: CASTLTGTSGEKLFF.

CDR3 sequence (DNA): TGCGCCAGCAGTGGGAATCAGGGACTATCTAACTATGGCTACACCTTC. Amino acid sequence: CASSGNQGLSNYGYTF. The rearrangement links TRBV10-2 to TRBJ1-2; D possibly corresponds to TRBD1 (5 bases). This CDR3 spans 16 amino acids. Per germline, CDR1 WSHSY and CDR2 SAAADI. Trimming left V 4 bases short and J 0 bases short, with 15 bases between.

J is TRBJ2-1 and V is TRBV6-6, with 9 bases fitting TRBD2. Germline loops: CDR1 MNHNY, CDR2 SVGAGI (reference sequence). This CDR3 comprises 15 residues. The ends lost 2 bases at V and 6 bases at J; junction bases unmatched: 5. CDR3 in amino acids: CASSYVAGAGNEQFF. CDR3 bases: TGTGCCAGCAGTTACGTAGCGGGAGCAGGCAATGAGCAGTTCTTC.

The rearrangement uses TRBV2 and TRBJ1-5, with 7 nucleotides matching TRBD1. The ends lost 4 bases at V and 7 bases at J; junction bases unmatched: 7. Germline V gene lookup returns CDR1 SNHLY and CDR2 FYNNEI. CDR3 length equals 14 residues. CDR3 sequence reads: CASSGTGFGQPQHF. The CDR3 coding sequence is TGTGCCAGCAGTGGGACAGGCTTTGGGCAGCCCCAGCATTTT. The whole variable domain, filled in from reference TRBV2 and TRBJ1-5, reads EPEVTQTPSHQVTQMGQEVILRCVPISNHLYFYWYRQILGQKVEFLVSFYNNEISEKSEIFDDQFSVERPDGSNFTLKIRSTKLEDSAMYFCASSGTGFGQPQHFGDGTRLSIL.

The chain is built from TRBV5-1 and TRBJ2-6; no definite D call. Deletions cut 7 bases from V and 1 base from J, with 9 bases between. There are 14 residues in the CDR3. Germline CDR1 and CDR2: SGHRS and YFSETQ. The CDR3 protein is CASDSGSGANVLTF. CDR3 coding DNA: TGCGCCAGCGACTCTGGGTCTGGGGCCAACGTCCTGACTTTC. Looking up the rest from reference TRBV5-1 and TRBJ2-6 gives the full variable domain: KAGVTQTPRYLIKTRGQQVTLSCSPISGHRSVSWYQQTPGQGLQFLFEYFSETQRNKGNFPGRFSGRQFSNSRSEMNVSTLELGDSALYLCASDSGSGANVLTFGAGSRLTVL.

V is TRBV6-5 and J is TRBJ1-1; D not certain. V lost 6 bases to trimming and J lost 8 bases, with 10 bases between them. The germline gives CDR1 MNHEY, CDR2 SVGAGI. CDR3 length equals 11 residues. For the CDR3, the DNA is TGTGCCAGCAGCGCCGGGGAGGAAGCTTTCTTT. Its translation: CASSAGEEAFF.

The V and J genes are TRBV6-6 and TRBJ2-3; a weak D match, TRBD1 (6 bases). The V gene lost 4 bases and the J gene lost 2 bases, with 10 bases spanning the gap. The length of the CDR3 is 14 residues. The germline V gene encodes CDR1 MNHNY and CDR2 SVGAGI (reference sequence). The CDR3 reads CASSFRTVTDTQYF. CDR3 coding DNA: TGTGCCAGCAGTTTTCGGACAGTCACAGATACGCAGTATTTT.

The rearrangement joins TRBV7-9 to TRBJ2-7, with 7 bases identical to TRBD1. This CDR3 is 15 amino acids long. V shed 4 bases, J shed 6 bases, and the junction held 12 bases outside the gene matches. CDR1 is SEHNR, CDR2 FQNEAQ, per germline (reference sequence). The CDR3 loop reads CASSSTGDPAGEQYF. The CDR3, as DNA: TGTGCCAGCAGCTCTACAGGGGACCCCGCAGGCGAGCAGTACTTC.

The V gene is TRBV5-1, the J gene TRBJ1-2; 7 bases align to TRBD1. From germline, CDR1 is SGHRS and CDR2 YFSETQ. J gave up 4 bases and V 0 bases, and 3 bases lay outside the gene matches. The CDR3 runs to 14 residues. This CDR3 reads CASSLEGQSYGYTF. The CDR3 region has the DNA TGCGCCAGCAGCTTGGAGGGACAGTCCTATGGCTACACCTTC.

The chain combines TRBV12-3 or TRBV12-4 with TRBJ1-1; D not resolved. There are 11 residues in the CDR3. Trimming took 7 bases from V and 0 from J, leaving 3 bases between them. The CDR3 is CASTLNTEAFF. DNA of the CDR3: TGTGCCAGCACCTTGAACACTGAAGCTTTCTTT.